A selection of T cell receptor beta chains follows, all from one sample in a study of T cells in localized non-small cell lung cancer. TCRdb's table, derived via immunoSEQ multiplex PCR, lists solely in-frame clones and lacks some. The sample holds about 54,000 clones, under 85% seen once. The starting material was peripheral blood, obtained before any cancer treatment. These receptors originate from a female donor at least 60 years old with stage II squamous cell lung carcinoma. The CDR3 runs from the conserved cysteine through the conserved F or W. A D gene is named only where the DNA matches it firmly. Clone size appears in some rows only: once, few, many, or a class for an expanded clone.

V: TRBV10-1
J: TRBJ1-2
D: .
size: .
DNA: TGCGCCAGCAGTGAGTGGGGGTGGGGCTATGGCTACACCTTC
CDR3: CASSEWGWGYGYTF

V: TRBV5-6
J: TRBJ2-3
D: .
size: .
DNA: TGTGCCAGCAGCTTGGCCAGGCGAAGCACAGATACGCAGTATTTT
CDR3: CASSLARRSTDTQYF

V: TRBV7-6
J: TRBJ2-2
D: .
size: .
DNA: TGTGCCAGCAGTCGACTGTCCGGGGAGCTGTTTTTT
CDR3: CASSRLSGELFF

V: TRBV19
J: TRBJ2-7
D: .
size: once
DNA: TGTGCCAGTAGTCGTACTATCGGGAACTACGAGCAGTACTTC
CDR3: CASSRTIGNYEQYF

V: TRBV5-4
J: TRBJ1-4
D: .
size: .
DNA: TGTGCCAGCAGCTTGGAAGGGAGAAATGAAAAACTGTTTTTT
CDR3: CASSLEGRNEKLFF

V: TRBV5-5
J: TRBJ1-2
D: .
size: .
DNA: TGTGCCAGCAGCCTCTCGGACCCCCAAGACTATGGCTACACCTTC
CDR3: CASSLSDPQDYGYTF

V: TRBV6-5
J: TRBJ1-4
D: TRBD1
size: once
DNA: TGTGCCAGTCGCTACCAGGGGGGGAAGAATGAAAAACTGTTTTTT
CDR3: CASRYQGGKNEKLFF

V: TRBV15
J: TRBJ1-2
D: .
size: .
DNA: TGTGCCACCAGCAGAGATGAAATAGGACTTAGCCCTAGTTCCTATGGCTACACCTTC
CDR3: CATSRDEIGLSPSSYGYTF

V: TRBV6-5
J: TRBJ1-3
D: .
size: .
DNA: TGTGCCACCCACCCCACCACAGCCTCTGGAAACACCATATATTTT
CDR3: CATHPTTASGNTIYF

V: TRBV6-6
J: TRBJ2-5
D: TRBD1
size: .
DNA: TGTGCCAGCAGTTACCGACAGGGGGGAGAGACCCAGTACTTC
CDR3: CASSYRQGGETQYF

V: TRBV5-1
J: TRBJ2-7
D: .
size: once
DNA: TGCGCCAGCAGCTTGGGACAGGACGTTATGGAGCAGTACTTC
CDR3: CASSLGQDVMEQYF

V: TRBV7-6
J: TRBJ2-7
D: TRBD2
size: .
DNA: TGTGCCAGCAGCGCCGGACTAGCGGGGGGGTCCTACGAGCAGTACTTC
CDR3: CASSAGLAGGSYEQYF

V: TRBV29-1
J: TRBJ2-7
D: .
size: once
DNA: TGCAGCGCGGAAGACATGAAAACCTACGAGCAGTACTTC
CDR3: CSAEDMKTYEQYF

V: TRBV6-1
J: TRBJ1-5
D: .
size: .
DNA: TGTGCCAGCACTGACATACAAGGTCAGCCCCAGCATTTT
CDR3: CASTDIQGQPQHF

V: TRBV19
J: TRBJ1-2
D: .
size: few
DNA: TGTGCCAGTGGACAAGGCTACACCTTC
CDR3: CASGQGYTF

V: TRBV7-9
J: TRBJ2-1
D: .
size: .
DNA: TGTGCCAGCAGCCCTTCTCGGGGGTACAATGAGCAGTTCTTC
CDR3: CASSPSRGYNEQFF

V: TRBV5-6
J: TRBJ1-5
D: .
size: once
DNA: TGTGCCAGCGCAAAACTAACAGAATATCAGCCCCAGCATTTT
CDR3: CASAKLTEYQPQHF

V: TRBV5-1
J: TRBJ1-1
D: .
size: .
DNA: TGCGCCAGCAGCTGGGGGAACACTGAAGCTTTCTTT
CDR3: CASSWGNTEAFF

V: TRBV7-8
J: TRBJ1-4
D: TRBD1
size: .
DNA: TGTGCCAGCAGCCACGGACAGGGCCCAACTAATGAAAAACTGTTTTTT
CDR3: CASSHGQGPTNEKLFF

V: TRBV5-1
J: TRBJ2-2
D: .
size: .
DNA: TGCGCCAGCAGCTCCCCCCTGTCCACCGGGGAGCTGTTTTTT
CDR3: CASSSPLSTGELFF

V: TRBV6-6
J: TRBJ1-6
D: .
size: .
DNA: TGTGCCAGCAGTCCAACCAGCTCCTATAATTCACCCCTCCACTTT
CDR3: CASSPTSSYNSPLHF

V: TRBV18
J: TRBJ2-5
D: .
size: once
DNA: TGTGCCAGCTCACCACTACGGGTGGCAGGGGAATCGGAAGAGACCCAGTACTTC
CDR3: CASSPLRVAGESEETQYF

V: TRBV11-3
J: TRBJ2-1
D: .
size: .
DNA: TGTGCCAGCAGCTTAGGGCCCGAGAATGAGCAGTTCTTC
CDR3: CASSLGPENEQFF

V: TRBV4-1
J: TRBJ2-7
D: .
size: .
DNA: TGCGCCAGCAGCCCGCTGGAGGGTTCGATTAACTACGAGCAGTACTTC
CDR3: CASSPLEGSINYEQYF

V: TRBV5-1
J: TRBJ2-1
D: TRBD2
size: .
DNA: TGCGCCAGCAGCTTGGGACTAGCGGGGGTCAATGAGCAGTTCTTC
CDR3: CASSLGLAGVNEQFF

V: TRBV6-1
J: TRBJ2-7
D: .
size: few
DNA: TGTGCCAGTAACTGGGAAAGGGGCGAGCAGTACTTC
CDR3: CASNWERGEQYF

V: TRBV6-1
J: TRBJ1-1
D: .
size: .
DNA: TGTGCCAGCAGAGCTCAAGACAGGTTAGGAACTGAAGCTTTCTTT
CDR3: CASRAQDRLGTEAFF

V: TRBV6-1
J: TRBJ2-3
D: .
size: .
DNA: TGTGCCAGCGATAGGACAGATACGCAGTATTTT
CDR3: CASDRTDTQYF

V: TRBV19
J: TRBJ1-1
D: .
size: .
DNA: TGTGCCAGTAGTATAGGGGCCTTCAAGACCCGGAACACTGAAGCTTTCTTT
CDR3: CASSIGAFKTRNTEAFF

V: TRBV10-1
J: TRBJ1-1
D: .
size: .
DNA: TGCGCCAGCAGTGGAGGACAGAACACTGAAGCTTTCTTT
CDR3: CASSGGQNTEAFF

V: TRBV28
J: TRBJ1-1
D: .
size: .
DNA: TGTGCCAGCAGTTCCCAAGGCCCTGAAGCTTTCTTT
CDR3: CASSSQGPEAFF

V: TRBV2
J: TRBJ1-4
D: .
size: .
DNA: TGTGCCAGCAGTGAAATCAGGGGATTGCGAAAACTGTTTTTT
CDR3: CASSEIRGLRKLFF

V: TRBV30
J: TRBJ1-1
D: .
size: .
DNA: TGTGCCTGGATGAGGGGATACGGAACTGAAGCTTTCTTT
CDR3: CAWMRGYGTEAFF

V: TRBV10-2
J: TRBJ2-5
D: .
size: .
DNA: TGCGCCAGCAGTGGATCCCAAGAGACCCAGTACTTC
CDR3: CASSGSQETQYF

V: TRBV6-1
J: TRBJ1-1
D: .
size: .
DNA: TGTGCCAGCGGGGGGAGCATGAACACTGAAGCTTTCTTT
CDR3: CASGGSMNTEAFF

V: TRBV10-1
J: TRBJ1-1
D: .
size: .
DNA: TGCGCCAGAGAGGGAACTGAAGCTTTCTTT
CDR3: CAREGTEAFF

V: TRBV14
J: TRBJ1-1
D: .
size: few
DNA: TGTGCCAGCAGCCAAGTTGCGGAGAACACTGAAGCTTTCTTT
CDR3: CASSQVAENTEAFF

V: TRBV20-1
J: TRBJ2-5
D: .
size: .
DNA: TGCTGTGGTACAGACCAAGAGACCCAGTACTTC
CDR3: CCGTDQETQYF

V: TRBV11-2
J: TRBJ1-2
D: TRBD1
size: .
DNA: TGTGCCATCCCGAGGGACAGGGTATTGAGTTCGGGTGGCTACACCTTC
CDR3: CAIPRDRVLSSGGYTF

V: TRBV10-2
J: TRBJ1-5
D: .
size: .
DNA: TGCGCCAGCAGTGATAGGCAGAGCAATCAGCCCCAGCATTTT
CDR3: CASSDRQSNQPQHF